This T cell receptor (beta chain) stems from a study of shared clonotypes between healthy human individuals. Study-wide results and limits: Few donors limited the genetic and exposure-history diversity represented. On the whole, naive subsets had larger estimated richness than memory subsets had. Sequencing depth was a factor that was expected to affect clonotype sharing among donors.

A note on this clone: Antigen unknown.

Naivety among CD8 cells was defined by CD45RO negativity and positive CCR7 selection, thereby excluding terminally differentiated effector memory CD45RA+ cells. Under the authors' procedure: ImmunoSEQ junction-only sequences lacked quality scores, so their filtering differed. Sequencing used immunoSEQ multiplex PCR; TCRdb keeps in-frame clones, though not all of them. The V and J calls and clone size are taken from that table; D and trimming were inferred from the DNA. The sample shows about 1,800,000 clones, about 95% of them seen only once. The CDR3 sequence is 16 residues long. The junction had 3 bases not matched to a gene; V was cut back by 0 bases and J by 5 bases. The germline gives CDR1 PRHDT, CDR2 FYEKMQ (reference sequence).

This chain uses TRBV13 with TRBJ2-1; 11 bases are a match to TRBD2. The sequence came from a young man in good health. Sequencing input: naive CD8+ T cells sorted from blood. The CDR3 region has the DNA TGTGCCAGCAGCTTAGGGGGACTAGCGGCCGACAATGAGCAGTTCTTC. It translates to CASSLGGLAADNEQFF.